One sample yielded the 20 T cell receptor beta chains listed below, sequenced in a study of blood T cells in healthy people across ages. With a J-beta primer mix and a sample-barcoded 5' primer, a second PCR ran about 7 to 12 cycles. MiXCR, applied by TCRdb to the 5' RACE reads, yields one record per CDR3 protein. The sample includes approximately 1,000,000 distinct CDR3 sequences, roughly two fifths of them seen just once. The sample was blood. Source of these receptors: a man between 18 and 35 years old in good health.

This chain uses TRBV4-3 with TRBJ1-6, with a tentative D call TRBD1 (6 bases). This CDR3 region has 18 residues. The V end was cut by 0 bases, the J end by 10 bases, with 22 bases between. CDR1 and CDR2 (germline): LGHNA, YSLEER. CDR3 sequence (DNA): TGCGCCAGCAGCCAAGATGCTGGAATGTCAGGGGCGAGATCACCCCTCCACTTT. Translating gives CASSQDAGMSGARSPLHF.

The chain uses TRBV28 and TRBJ1-1; D gene ambiguous. V dropped 1 base and J dropped 0 bases, with 6 bases sitting between them. The CDR3 contains 14 residues. Germline lookup yields CDR1 MDHEN and CDR2 SYDVKM. CDR3 sequence: CASSLYPLNTEAFF. DNA for the CDR3: TGTGCCAGCAGTTTATATCCCTTGAACACTGAAGCTTTCTTT.

The V and J genes are TRBV6-6 and TRBJ1-3, with TRBD1 as a possible D gene (5 bases). Germline V lookup: CDR1 MNHNY, CDR2 SVGAGI (reference sequence). This CDR3 spans 13 amino acids. The germline V and J ends were trimmed by 7 bases and 1 base, with 8 bases remaining between them. The CDR3 here is CASKTGSGNTIYF. CDR3 DNA: TGTGCCAGCAAAACAGGTTCTGGAAACACCATATATTTT.

Only a few counts were recorded for this clonotype. The CDR3 region has the DNA TGTGCCAGCAGTTTCCGACTGACAGGCCAAACAGACAATGAGCAGTTCTTC. It codes for CASSFRLTGQTDNEQFF. The rearrangement uses TRBV6-2 or TRBV6-3 and TRBJ2-1; D is perhaps TRBD1 (6 bases). The V gene's germline CDR1 is MNHEY and CDR2 SVGEGT. This CDR3 has 17 amino acids. Trimming pared 4 bases from V and 5 bases from J, leaving 21 bases between.

This clonotype was seen more than once but under ten times. The chain employs TRBV6-2 or TRBV6-3 and TRBJ1-2; D not certain. Trimming stripped 7 bases from V and 3 bases from J, with 9 bases between. Germline V lookup: CDR1 MNHEY, CDR2 SVGEGT. The CDR3 length is 12 residues. DNA of the CDR3: TGTGCCAGCACCGCACGAGACTATGGCTACACCTTC. Protein sequence: CASTARDYGYTF.

This chain connects TRBV28 to TRBJ2-2; D is uncertain. Germline V gene lookup returns CDR1 MDHEN and CDR2 SYDVKM. V shed 3 bases and J shed 6 bases, with 8 bases lying between them. There are 13 residues in the CDR3. The CDR3: CASSFFSPGELFF. CDR3 nucleotides: TGTGCCAGCAGTTTTTTTAGCCCCGGGGAGCTGTTTTTT.

This clonotype showed up many times. The CDR3 spells CSARTRGNTEAFF. The CDR3 DNA is TGCAGTGCTAGGACAAGGGGGAACACTGAAGCTTTCTTT. The chain combines TRBV20-1 with TRBJ1-1; D might be TRBD1 (5 bases). V dropped 3 bases and J dropped 1 base, with 9 bases sitting between them. The CDR3 totals 13 residues. Germline CDR1 and CDR2: DFQATT and SNEGSKA (reference sequence).

J is TRBJ2-1 and V is TRBV20-1, with TRBD1 matching 7 bases. Germline values: CDR1 DFQATT, CDR2 SNEGSKA (reference sequence). This CDR3 has 16 amino acids. Germline trimming cut 5 bases from V and 5 bases from J; bases unmatched to any gene: 15. The CDR3 sequence is CSASGLETGSHNEQFF. The CDR3 DNA follows: TGCAGTGCTTCCGGTTTGGAGACAGGGTCCCACAATGAGCAGTTCTTC.

This clonotype was found a few times. V and J are TRBV6-2 or TRBV6-3 and TRBJ2-1; 14 nucleotides align to TRBD2. This CDR3 is 19 amino acids long. Germline V gives CDR1 MNHEY, CDR2 SVGEGT. J gave up 3 bases and V 0 bases, and 7 bases lay outside the gene matches. The CDR3 is CASSYSRLAGGPNYNEQFF. The CDR3, as DNA: TGTGCCAGCAGTTACTCCCGACTAGCGGGGGGGCCGAACTACAATGAGCAGTTCTTC.

V gene TRBV24-1 combines with J gene TRBJ2-2, with TRBD1 matching 7 bases. The germline V gene encodes CDR1 KGHDR and CDR2 SFDVKD. The length of the CDR3 is 16 residues. V shed 2 bases and J 0 bases; nucleotides not matched to a gene: 2. This CDR3 reads CATSDSGQANTGELFF. The DNA for the CDR3 is TGTGCCACCAGTGATTCCGGACAGGCGAACACCGGGGAGCTGTTTTTT.

Comment on this clonotype: One junction end does not reproduce the germline sequence, and a read error may be involved. The chain employs TRBV7-4 and TRBJ2-3; 8 nucleotides match TRBD2. The germline V gene encodes CDR1 SGHVT and CDR2 SQSDAQ. The CDR3 runs 17 residues. The CDR3 here is CASSLTVAGSSTDTQYF. As DNA, the CDR3 is TGCGCCAGCAGCCTCACCGTAGCGGGATCTAGCACAGATACGCAGTATTTT.

As for this clonotype: A read error may account for a junction end that differs from germline. This chain uses TRBV24-1 with TRBJ2-3; possible D gene TRBD2, 6 bases. Germline values: CDR1 KGHDR, CDR2 SFDVKD. There are 17 residues in the CDR3. CDR3 loop: CATYAGLSIPSTDTRYF. Here the CDR3 DNA reads TGTGCCACCTATGCGGGGCTTTCTATTCCTAGCACAGATACGCGGTATTTT.

J is TRBJ2-5 and V is TRBV9; D is uncertain. The last part of the DNA fits TRBJ2-7 better; the J call may be wrong. Germline V CDR1 and CDR2: SGDLS, YYNGEE. The CDR3 loop spans 14 amino acids. CDR3 protein: CASSVGDLSYEQYF. The CDR3 region has the DNA TGTGCCAGCAGCGTAGGAGACCTATCCTACGAGCAGTACTTC.

The gene calls are TRBV29-1 and TRBJ1-1; possible D gene TRBD1, 5 bases. The CDR3 has 11 amino acids. Germline loops: CDR1 SQVTM, CDR2 ANQGSEA. V was pared by 6 bases and J by 7 bases, with 12 bases between. The CDR3 DNA is TGCAGCGTGCAATCGGGGGTTGAAGCTTTCTTT. The encoded protein is CSVQSGVEAFF.

V is TRBV5-1 and J is TRBJ2-4; weak D call: TRBD2 (7 bases). The CDR3 has 14 amino acids. Trimming stripped 4 bases from V and 8 bases from J, with 16 bases between. Per the germline V gene, CDR1 is SGHRS and CDR2 is YFSETQ. DNA for the CDR3: TGCGCCAGCAGCGTGGGAGGGGGTATTCACATTCAGTACTTC. It translates to CASSVGGGIHIQYF.

In its sample, this clonotype was seen a few times. The chain joins TRBV10-3 to TRBJ1-1; 8 positions match TRBD1. In germline, CDR1 is ENHRY, CDR2 SYGVKD. Trimming cost V 5 bases and J 6 bases; bases outside gene matches: 14. CDR3 length: 16 residues. The CDR3 DNA reads TGTGCCATCAGTAAGACAGGGGCTGATCTACCCGCTGAAGCTTTCTTT. It translates to CAISKTGADLPAEAFF.

The chain uses TRBV20-1 and TRBJ1-2, with unresolved D. The germline CDR1 and CDR2 sequences are DFQATT and SNEGSKA (reference sequence). Trimming shortened V by 0 bases and J by 8 bases, and 22 bases separated the two germline ends. This CDR3 is 16 amino acids long. The CDR3 here is CSARDGTVLHQSGYTF. The CDR3 DNA sequence: TGCAGTGCTAGAGATGGTACAGTTCTACACCAGTCGGGCTACACCTTC.

This clonotype was seen ten or more times. V and J are TRBV7-6 and TRBJ2-1; 9 nucleotides match TRBD1. Germline loops: CDR1 SGHVS, CDR2 FNYEAQ. The CDR3 length is 18 residues. V shed 6 bases and J 12 bases; nucleotides not matched to a gene: 24. Here the CDR3 reads CASSLMGRGTGSFIRQFF. In DNA, the CDR3 is TGTGCCAGCAGTCTTATGGGGAGGGGGACAGGGTCTTTTATTCGGCAGTTCTTC.

The count of this clonotype is one. The chain has TRBV9 and TRBJ2-7; D gene unclear. The CDR3 contains 16 residues. The V and J ends lost 0 bases and 2 bases respectively, with 15 bases between them. CDR1 and CDR2 from the germline V gene are SGDLS and YYNGEE. This CDR3 is CASSVEGSGVPYEQYF. For the CDR3, the DNA is TGTGCCAGCAGCGTAGAAGGTAGTGGGGTCCCCTACGAGCAGTACTTC.

The chain employs TRBV12-5 and TRBJ2-5, with TRBD2 identical over 8 bases. CDR3 length: 16 residues. The germline gives CDR1 LGHNT, CDR2 FRNRAP. The J segment lost 11 bases and the V segment lost 2 bases, leaving 16 bases of the junction unmatched. CDR3 region: CASGLLGRGAYNEQYF. CDR3 sequence (DNA): TGTGCTAGTGGTTTGCTCGGGCGGGGGGCCTACAATGAGCAGTACTTC.